These T cell receptor beta chains were read from a single sample in a study of shared clonotypes between healthy human individuals. Some clones are missing from TCRdb's copy, which holds only in-frame ones; the method was immunoSEQ multiplex PCR. The sample includes about 2,500,000 clones, more than 90% of them seen just once. Sequencing used naive CD4+ T cells sorted from blood. The receptors come from a man aged 18 to 29 in good health. Each CDR3 is given with its conserved first and last residue. The order of the fields is J gene, V gene, CDR3 protein.

>TRBJ1-1|TRBV10-1
CASSGTGAATEAFF
>TRBJ1-1|TRBV10-2
CASSDVRVNTEAFF
>TRBJ1-1|TRBV19
CASSVQGLNTEAFF
>-|TRBV1
CTSCQRSSYEQYF
>TRBJ1-2|TRBV2
CASSEVEIYGYTF
>TRBJ2-3|TRBV10-2
CASSDWTSGGTDTQYF
>TRBJ1-6|TRBV6-1
CASSDSYNSPLHF
>TRBJ2-1|TRBV30
CAWSVVREQFF
>TRBJ1-2|TRBV10-2
CASRLQSFGGYTF
>TRBJ1-3|TRBV30
CAWSVSGNTIYF
>TRBJ2-3|TRBV6-5
CASSYSEYPGVEYF
>TRBJ2-1|TRBV9
CASSTGTYNEQFF
>TRBJ2-1|TRBV5-1
CASVLYNEQFF
>TRBJ1-1|TRBV7-8
CASVWGSGGTEAFF
>TRBJ1-1|TRBV20-1
CSASLNTEAFF
>TRBJ2-2|TRBV5-1
CASSRGPPGTDTGELFF
>TRBJ1-4|TRBV30
CAWQGQALEKLFF
>TRBJ1-1|TRBV5-1
CASSQRPGTANTEAFF
>TRBJ2-3|TRBV7-8
CASSTSHPTSGETDTQYF
>TRBJ2-7|TRBV7-9
CASSQGWVGGVASDEQYF
>TRBJ1-4|TRBV27
CASRPSSGNEKLFF
>TRBJ2-7|TRBV5-5
CASTLGLWEYEQYF
>TRBJ2-7|TRBV5-1
CASSQGTSGGYEQYF
>TRBJ2-1|TRBV6-1
CASSEPGLADYNEQFF
>TRBJ1-1|TRBV5-4
CASSSPGILHTEAFF
>TRBJ2-7|TRBV6-1
CASSEAWQASTYEQYF
>TRBJ2-1|TRBV10-1
CASSEGLDDKFF
>TRBJ1-1|TRBV27
CASSLEVNTEAFF
>TRBJ2-1|TRBV7-7
CASSPAPGLAGAGEQFF
>TRBJ1-2|TRBV6-1
CASSEERGSGGYTF
>TRBJ1-4|TRBV5-1
CASSLPGTGEKLFF
>TRBJ1-4|TRBV19
CASSKGGLGEKLFF
>TRBJ2-5|TRBV27
CASSLSGGGQTQYF
>TRBJ2-1|TRBV4-3
CASSQEGLAANEQFF
>TRBJ2-2|TRBV18
CASSPSTASDTGELFF
>TRBJ1-6|TRBV7-9
CASSLAGGGAHSPLHF
>TRBJ1-1|TRBV18
CASSPPDGDNSLAFF
>TRBJ2-1|TRBV10-1
CASSEGTSGRDEQFF
>TRBJ1-2|TRBV28
CASSLSPVGQTYGYTF
>TRBJ1-2|TRBV5-4
CASSGAAWNYGYTF
>TRBJ2-5|TRBV7-2
CASSPRDSIYF
>TRBJ2-7|TRBV6-6
CASSYEGYEQYF
>TRBJ2-7|TRBV5-4
CASSSGLAGNTNSYEQYF
>TRBJ2-1|TRBV5-4
CASSLALGTTDNEQFF